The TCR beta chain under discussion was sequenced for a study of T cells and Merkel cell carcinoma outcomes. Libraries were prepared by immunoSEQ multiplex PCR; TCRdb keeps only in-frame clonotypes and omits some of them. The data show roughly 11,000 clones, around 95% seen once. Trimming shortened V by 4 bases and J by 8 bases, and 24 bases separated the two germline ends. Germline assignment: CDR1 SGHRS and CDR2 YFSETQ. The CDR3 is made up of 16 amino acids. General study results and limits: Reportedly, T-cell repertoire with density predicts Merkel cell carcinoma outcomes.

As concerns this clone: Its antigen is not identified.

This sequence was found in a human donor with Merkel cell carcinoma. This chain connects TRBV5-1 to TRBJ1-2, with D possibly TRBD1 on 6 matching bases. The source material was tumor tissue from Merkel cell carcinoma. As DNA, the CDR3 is TGCGCCAGCAGCCCCCACGGACGGACAGACGGTCAGGGCTACACCTTC. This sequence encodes CASSPHGRTDGQGYTF.